The rows below give T cell receptor beta chains drawn from one sample of a study of cytomegalovirus exposure and HLA in healthy donors. This table comes from immunoSEQ multiplex PCR, and its TCRdb copy is limited to in-frame clones, with some not included. The sample yields roughly 200,000 clones, less than 90% seen once. What was sequenced was PBMCs. The source is a woman under 40 in good health and CMV-seronegative. Both conserved end residues are part of each CDR3. Each record gives: clone size, CDR3 length, D gene, V gene, J gene, CDR3 protein, CDR3 DNA. The D gene is left open where the match is weak. Size tells how often a clone was seen (once, few, many) or the class of an expanded clone, and some rows leave it out.

abundance: once
len: 15
d_gene: TRBD2
v_gene: TRBV29-1
j_gene: TRBJ2-1
CDR3aa: CSASRRTSSYNEQFF
CDR3nt: TGCAGCGCCTCCAGACGGACTAGCTCCTACAATGAGCAGTTCTTC

abundance: few
len: 17
d_gene: TRBD2
v_gene: TRBV7-3
j_gene: TRBJ2-1
CDR3aa: CASSLTATSGGRNEQFF
CDR3nt: TGTGCCAGCAGCCTCACTGCGACTAGCGGGGGCCGTAATGAGCAGTTCTTC

abundance: -
len: 13
d_gene: TRBD2
v_gene: TRBV6-6
j_gene: TRBJ2-5
CDR3aa: CASSYRGGETQYF
CDR3nt: TGTGCCAGCAGTTACCGGGGGGGAGAGACCCAGTACTTC

abundance: -
len: 15
d_gene: TRBD2
v_gene: TRBV7-3
j_gene: TRBJ2-3
CDR3aa: CASSFRAGETDTQYF
CDR3nt: TGTGCCAGCAGCTTTCGGGCGGGGGAGACAGATACGCAGTATTTT

abundance: -
len: 14
d_gene: -
v_gene: TRBV9
j_gene: TRBJ2-7
CDR3aa: CASSVSLRSYEQYF
CDR3nt: TGTGCCAGCAGCGTTTCACTACGGTCCTACGAGCAGTACTTC

abundance: -
len: 13
d_gene: TRBD1
v_gene: TRBV19
j_gene: TRBJ1-2
CDR3aa: CASETGTATGYTF
CDR3nt: TGTGCCAGCGAGACCGGGACAGCAACAGGCTACACCTTC

abundance: once
len: 16
d_gene: TRBD2
v_gene: TRBV28
j_gene: TRBJ2-3
CDR3aa: CASSLTSGGAPDTQYF
CDR3nt: TGTGCCAGCTCTTTGACTAGCGGGGGGGCCCCAGATACGCAGTATTTT

abundance: -
len: 15
d_gene: TRBD2
v_gene: TRBV7-9
j_gene: TRBJ2-3
CDR3aa: CATGLAGGHEGSQYF
CDR3nt: TGTGCCACCGGACTAGCGGGGGGTCACGAAGGCTCGCAGTATTTT

abundance: -
len: 13
d_gene: -
v_gene: TRBV19
j_gene: TRBJ1-2
CDR3aa: CASSRGQFGGYTF
CDR3nt: TGTGCCAGTAGCCGAGGACAGTTTGGTGGCTACACCTTC

abundance: -
len: 11
d_gene: -
v_gene: TRBV6-5
j_gene: TRBJ2-3
CDR3aa: CASSYHRTQYF
CDR3nt: TGTGCCAGCAGTTACCATCGGACGCAGTATTTT

abundance: -
len: 16
d_gene: TRBD1
v_gene: TRBV27
j_gene: TRBJ1-1
CDR3aa: CASSQVGAGGFTEAFF
CDR3nt: TGTGCCAGCAGCCAGGTAGGGGCAGGGGGCTTCACTGAAGCTTTCTTT

abundance: few
len: 11
d_gene: -
v_gene: TRBV20-1
j_gene: TRBJ2-3
CDR3aa: CSAPGVDTQYF
CDR3nt: TGCAGTGCTCCGGGAGTAGATACGCAGTATTTT

abundance: -
len: 14
d_gene: TRBD1
v_gene: TRBV30
j_gene: TRBJ1-1
CDR3aa: CAWSLTGGGTEAFF
CDR3nt: TGTGCCTGGAGTTTAACAGGGGGCGGCACTGAAGCTTTCTTT

abundance: -
len: 14
d_gene: -
v_gene: TRBV7-8
j_gene: TRBJ2-7
CDR3aa: CASSLGSYSYEQYF
CDR3nt: TGTGCCAGCAGCTTAGGGAGTTACTCCTACGAGCAGTACTTC

abundance: -
len: 14
d_gene: -
v_gene: TRBV11-2
j_gene: TRBJ1-1
CDR3aa: CASSFTQGSRGAFF
CDR3nt: TGTGCCAGCAGCTTTACACAGGGATCTAGAGGGGCTTTCTTT

abundance: once
len: 15
d_gene: -
v_gene: TRBV7-9
j_gene: TRBJ1-2
CDR3aa: CASSPFRGPEYGYTF
CDR3nt: TGTGCCAGCAGCCCCTTCCGGGGTCCCGAGTATGGCTACACCTTC

abundance: -
len: 15
d_gene: TRBD1
v_gene: TRBV28
j_gene: TRBJ1-2
CDR3aa: CASSLGGQGLSGYTF
CDR3nt: TGTGCCAGCAGTTTAGGAGGACAGGGCCTCAGTGGCTACACCTTC

abundance: -
len: 13
d_gene: -
v_gene: TRBV6-5
j_gene: TRBJ2-2
CDR3aa: CASSSLSSGELFF
CDR3nt: TGTGCCAGCAGTTCGCTAAGTTCCGGGGAGCTGTTTTTT

abundance: -
len: 14
d_gene: TRBD1
v_gene: TRBV5-1
j_gene: TRBJ1-1
CDR3aa: CASSLPGGNTEAFF
CDR3nt: TGCGCCAGCAGCTTGCCAGGGGGCAACACTGAAGCTTTCTTT

abundance: -
len: 18
d_gene: TRBD2
v_gene: TRBV5-1
j_gene: TRBJ2-3
CDR3aa: CASSFYGTSGDSTDTQYF
CDR3nt: TGCGCCAGCAGCTTTTACGGGACTAGCGGGGACAGCACAGATACGCAGTATTTT

abundance: -
len: 15
d_gene: TRBD2
v_gene: TRBV6-6
j_gene: TRBJ2-3
CDR3aa: CASSFGLDSTDTQYF
CDR3nt: TGTGCCAGCAGTTTTGGACTAGATAGCACAGATACGCAGTATTTT

abundance: -
len: 14
d_gene: TRBD1
v_gene: TRBV2
j_gene: TRBJ2-5
CDR3aa: CASSRQGLQETQYF
CDR3nt: TGTGCCAGCAGCAGACAGGGCCTACAAGAGACCCAGTACTTC

abundance: -
len: 13
d_gene: -
v_gene: TRBV6-6
j_gene: TRBJ2-6
CDR3aa: CASTSSGANVLTF
CDR3nt: TGTGCCAGCACCTCCTCTGGGGCCAACGTCCTGACTTTC

abundance: once
len: 16
d_gene: TRBD1
v_gene: TRBV28
j_gene: TRBJ1-2
CDR3aa: CASSSPGQNSNYGYTF
CDR3nt: TGTGCCAGCAGTTCACCGGGACAGAACTCTAACTATGGCTACACCTTC